This T cell receptor beta chain was sequenced for a study of patients and donors after allogeneic stem cell transplantation. In this sample, this clonotype turned up many times. Between the trimmed V and J ends, which lost 1 base and 6 bases, there was a span of 13 bases. The germline V gene has CDR1 LNHNV and CDR2 YYDKDF (reference sequence). This CDR3 region has 15 residues. TCRdb fed the RT-PCR reads into MiXCR, producing one record per CDR3 protein. The sample yields about 410,000 distinct CDR3 sequences, roughly 17% seen once. The chain carries TRBV15 and TRBJ2-1; maybe TRBD2 (6 bases). This receptor was identified in a human donor who was either an allogeneic HSCT recipient or a stem cell or donor lymphocyte infusion donor (not recorded which). It is not recorded whose cells these are; they may come from a transplant donor. The source material was blood, either unsorted or a sorted T cell fraction (not recorded which). CDR3 amino acids: CATSRVPAGRNEQFF. In nucleotides, the CDR3 is TGTGCCACCAGCAGAGTCCCAGCGGGCCGCAATGAGCAGTTCTTC.